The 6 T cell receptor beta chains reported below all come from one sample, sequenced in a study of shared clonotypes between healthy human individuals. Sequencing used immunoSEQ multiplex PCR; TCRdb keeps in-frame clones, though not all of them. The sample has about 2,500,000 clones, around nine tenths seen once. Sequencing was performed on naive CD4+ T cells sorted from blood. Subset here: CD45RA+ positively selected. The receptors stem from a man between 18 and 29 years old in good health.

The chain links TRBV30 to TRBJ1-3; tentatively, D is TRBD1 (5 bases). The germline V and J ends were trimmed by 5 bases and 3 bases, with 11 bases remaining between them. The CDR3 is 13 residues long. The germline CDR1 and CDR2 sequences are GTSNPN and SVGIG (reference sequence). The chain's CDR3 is CAWEQGVGNTIYF. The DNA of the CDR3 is TGTGCCTGGGAGCAAGGGGTTGGAAACACCATATATTTT.

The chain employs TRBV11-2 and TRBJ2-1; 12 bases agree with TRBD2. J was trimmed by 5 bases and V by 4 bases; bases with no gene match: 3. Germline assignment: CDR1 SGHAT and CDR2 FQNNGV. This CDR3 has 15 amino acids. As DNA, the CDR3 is TGTGCCAGCAGCTGGCTAGCGGGAGGGAACAATGAGCAGTTCTTC. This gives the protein CASSWLAGGNNEQFF.

Here the CDR3 reads CASSLGGVYEQYF. In nucleotides, the CDR3 is TGTGCCAGCAGCTTAGGAGGGGTTTACGAGCAGTACTTC. The gene calls are TRBV7-2 and TRBJ2-7, with D perhaps being TRBD1 or TRBD2 (5 bases each). Germline-derived CDR1 and CDR2 are SGHTA and FQGNSA. This CDR3 is built from 13 residues. Trimming removed 1 base from V and 4 bases from J, with 8 bases in between.

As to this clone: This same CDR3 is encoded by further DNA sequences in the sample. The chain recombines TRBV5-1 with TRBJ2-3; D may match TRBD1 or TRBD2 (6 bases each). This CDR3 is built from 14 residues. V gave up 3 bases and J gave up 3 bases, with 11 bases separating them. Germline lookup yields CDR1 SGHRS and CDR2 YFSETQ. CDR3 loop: CASSSGGRTDTQYF. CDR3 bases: TGCGCCAGCAGCTCCGGGGGCCGTACAGATACGCAGTATTTT.

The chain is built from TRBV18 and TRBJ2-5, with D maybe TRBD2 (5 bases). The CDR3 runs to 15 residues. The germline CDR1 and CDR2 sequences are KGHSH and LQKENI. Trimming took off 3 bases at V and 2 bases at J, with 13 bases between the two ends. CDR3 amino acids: CASSPPGLQQETQYF. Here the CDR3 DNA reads TGTGCCAGCTCACCTCCAGGACTCCAACAAGAGACCCAGTACTTC.

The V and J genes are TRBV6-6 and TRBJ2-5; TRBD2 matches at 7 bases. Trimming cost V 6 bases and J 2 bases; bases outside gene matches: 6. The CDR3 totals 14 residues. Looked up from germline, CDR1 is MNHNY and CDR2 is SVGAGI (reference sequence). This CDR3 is CASRGGERQETQYF. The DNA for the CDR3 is TGTGCCAGCAGGGGGGGGGAGAGGCAAGAGACCCAGTACTTC.